The clone carrying this T cell receptor (beta chain) came up a few times. Its antigen is not identified. TCRdb passed the 5' RACE reads through MiXCR, listing each CDR3 protein once. The sample carries over 700,000 distinct CDR3 sequences, roughly 19% recorded once. Per the germline V gene, CDR1 is DFQATT and CDR2 is SNEGSKA (reference sequence). The length of the CDR3 is 15 residues. The V segment lost 2 bases and the J segment 1 base; nucleotides outside the gene matches: 4. This sample stems from a study of CD8 T cells in ankylosing spondylitis. Whole-study findings and limits: Blood of patients with ankylosing spondylitis appeared to be characterized by a TCR beta motif of eight highly homologous variants.

The rearrangement uses TRBV20-1 and TRBJ2-1; TRBD2 matches 8 bases. The receptor was isolated from a male donor with ankylosing spondylitis. Specimen: blood, either unsorted or a sorted T cell fraction (not recorded which). CDR3 loop: CSARPLAESYNEQFF. CDR3 in DNA: TGCAGTGCTAGACCACTAGCGGAATCCTACAATGAGCAGTTCTTC.